This T cell receptor (beta chain) was identified during a study of blood T cell repertoires in COVID-19. About the research overall: The United States, Italy and Spain supplied acute and convalescent COVID-19 samples.

Original analysis: Researchers report that nucleated cell counts were estimated from reference gene primer amplification. The data were produced by immunoSEQ multiplex PCR, yet TCRdb's version contains in-frame clones alone and is incomplete. The V and J calls and clone size come from that table; D and trimming were worked out from the DNA. The sample has 150,000 to 160,000 clones, roughly nine tenths seen once. The sequence derives from a middle-aged woman with acute or convalescent COVID-19. Sequencing was carried out using peripheral blood.

The CDR3: CASSYRSNTGELFF. The CDR3 DNA reads TGTGCCAGCAGTTACCGGTCCAACACCGGGGAGCTGTTTTTT. This chain joins TRBV6-5 and TRBJ2-2; no reliable D call. The germline V gene has CDR1 MNHEY and CDR2 SVGAGI. The CDR3 is made up of 14 amino acids. Between the trimmed V and J ends, which lost 2 bases and 2 bases, there was a span of 6 bases.